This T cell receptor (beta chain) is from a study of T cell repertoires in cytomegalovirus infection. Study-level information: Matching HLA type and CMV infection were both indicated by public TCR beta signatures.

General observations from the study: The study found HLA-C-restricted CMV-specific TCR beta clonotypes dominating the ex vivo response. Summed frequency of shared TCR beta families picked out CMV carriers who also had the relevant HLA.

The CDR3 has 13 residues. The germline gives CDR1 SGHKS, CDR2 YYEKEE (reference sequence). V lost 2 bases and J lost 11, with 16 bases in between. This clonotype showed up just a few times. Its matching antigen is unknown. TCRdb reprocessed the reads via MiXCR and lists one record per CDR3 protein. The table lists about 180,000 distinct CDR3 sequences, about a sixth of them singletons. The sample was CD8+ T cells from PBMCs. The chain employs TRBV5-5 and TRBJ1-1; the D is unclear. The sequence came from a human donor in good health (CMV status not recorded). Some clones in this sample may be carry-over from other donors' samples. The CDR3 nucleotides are TGTGCCAGCAGCTTAAACTGGGGTCAAGGGGCTTTCTTT. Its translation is CASSLNWGQGAFF.